The T cell receptor beta chain under discussion was sequenced for a study of blood T cell repertoires in COVID-19. For the study at large: Acute-phase and convalescent COVID-19 samples originated in the United States, Italy and Spain.

In the authors' workflow: Nucleated cell number was recorded as an estimate derived from reference gene primer amplification. Method: immunoSEQ multiplex PCR; TCRdb's copy keeps in-frame clones and lacks some. V and J calls and clone size follow that table, whereas D and trimming were derived from the DNA. The sample includes more than 200,000 clones, 86% of them seen just once. This clone was seen once. The CDR3 spans 15 residues. Per the germline V gene, CDR1 is MNHEY and CDR2 is SVGEGT. Trimming left V 4 bases short and J 4 bases short, with 11 bases between. Sequences were obtained from peripheral blood. The V gene is TRBV6-2 or TRBV6-3, the J gene TRBJ2-6; D may be TRBD2 (7 bases). The origin of this receptor is a woman in her forties or fifties with acute or convalescent COVID-19. CDR3 sequence reads: CASSLGGLGANVLTF. The CDR3 region has the DNA TGTGCCAGCAGTTTGGGGGGGCTCGGGGCCAACGTCCTGACTTTC.